This record concerns one T cell receptor beta chain sequence. As yet, its antigen is unknown. Using immunoSEQ multiplex PCR, the repertoire was profiled, and TCRdb retains in-frame clones only, with some absent. The table has approximately 1,500,000 clones, more than 95% seen once. These data are taken from a study of shared clonotypes between healthy human individuals. Study overall: Donors had three CD4 naive, three CD4 memory, two CD8 naive and one CD8 memory plate apiece.

Germline values: CDR1 SGHDN, CDR2 FVKESK. V was shortened by 3 bases and J by 2 bases, with 10 bases between the two germline ends. The CDR3 spans 14 residues. Study observations and caveats: Several donors shared about 5% of their naive CD4 clonotypes.

The source is a man in his thirties or forties in good health. This chain uses TRBV14 with TRBJ2-5; a possible D gene is TRBD1 (5 bases). The sample consisted of naive CD4+ T cells sorted from blood. Documented subset: CD45RA+ positively selected. CDR3 sequence (DNA): TGTGCCAGCAGCCATAGGGGATGGCAAGAGACCCAGTACTTC. Translated: CASSHRGWQETQYF.